This entry is about one T cell receptor beta chain. Antigen: not known. 60 Vbeta and 13 Jbeta primers were used in PCR. Sequencing used immunoSEQ multiplex PCR; TCRdb keeps in-frame clones, though not all of them. Of under 120,000 clones in the sample, about 68% were seen once. This sample stems from a study of cytomegalovirus exposure and HLA in healthy donors. Study-wide background: HLA-typed donors contributed some 83 million unique TCRs, which were held in an early data release. General observations from the study: As a later analysis revealed, the rate of TCR association differed by HLA locus, with DRB1 most and HLA-C fewest. A reported reduction in N-insertions relative to the approximately 640-donor mean was seen in an Asian-associated ancestry cluster in a later analysis.

Germline V gives CDR1 MGHRA, CDR2 YSYEKL. CDR3 length: 16 amino acids. Losses at the gene ends were 1 base for V and 7 bases for J; bases not matched to a gene: 9. This TCR was sampled from a man between 25 and 39 years old in good health and CMV-seropositive. The J gene is TRBJ2-1, the V gene TRBV4-1; 8 nucleotides line up with TRBD2. Sequences were obtained from PBMCs. This chain's CDR3 is CASSQAPGGLGNEQFF. The CDR3 DNA reads TGCGCCAGCAGCCAAGCCCCGGGGGGGCTCGGGAATGAGCAGTTCTTC.